This T cell receptor beta chain was sequenced in a study of T cell responses to AZD1222 COVID-19 vaccine. Germline V gives CDR1 SGHTA, CDR2 FQGNSA. The CDR3 has 15 residues. V lost 1 base to trimming and J lost 4 bases, with 11 bases between them. This clone was found once. Assay: immunoSEQ multiplex PCR; the TCRdb copy retains only in-frame clones and omits some. Of about 100,000 clones in the sample, more than 75% were seen once. V gene TRBV7-2 combines with J gene TRBJ2-1; a weak D match, TRBD1 (6 bases). The clonotype was recovered from an adult in good health. The source was peripheral blood, collected on day 0 of AZD1222 vaccination. In DNA form, the CDR3 reads TGTGCCAGCAGCTTAGAGGGGGACACATACAATGAGCAGTTCTTC. This sequence encodes CASSLEGDTYNEQFF.